Listed here is a single TCR beta chain. Its antigen remains unknown. For TCRbeta, the library was prepared with unique molecular identifiers. Each CDR3 protein is one row after TCRdb ran MiXCR on the PCR reads. The repertoire holds 540,000 or so distinct CDR3 sequences, with roughly 24% as singletons. This specimen comes from a study of T-cell reconstitution after alpha-beta-depleted transplantation in children. The V gene end was trimmed by 7 bases and the J gene end by 1 base; junction bases not matched to a gene: 23. CDR3 size: 21 residues. Germline lookup yields CDR1 MNHNY and CDR2 SVGAGI (reference sequence). General study points: Reportedly, only several hundred clones from non-depleted graft cells drove alpha-beta T-cell counts at about two months. Newly made T cells mostly supplied T-cell counts and diversity one year after transplant. Day-60 TCRbeta diversity that was high in some patients was derived from surviving recipient T cells and thymic progenitors.

The material sequenced was PBMCs, mostly from graft donor cells, taken 360 days after TCRalphabeta/CD19-depleted stem cell transplant. The receptor's source is a boy younger than two who had a stem cell transplant for acute myeloid leukemia, so the T cells may come from the graft donor. This chain links TRBV6-6 with TRBJ2-5, with TRBD2 matching over 11 bases. Written as DNA, the CDR3 is TGTGCCAGCACAGGTTACTCGGCTAGCGGGGGGACCCGACGAACCCAAGAGACCCAGTACTTC. Translating gives CASTGYSASGGTRRTQETQYF.